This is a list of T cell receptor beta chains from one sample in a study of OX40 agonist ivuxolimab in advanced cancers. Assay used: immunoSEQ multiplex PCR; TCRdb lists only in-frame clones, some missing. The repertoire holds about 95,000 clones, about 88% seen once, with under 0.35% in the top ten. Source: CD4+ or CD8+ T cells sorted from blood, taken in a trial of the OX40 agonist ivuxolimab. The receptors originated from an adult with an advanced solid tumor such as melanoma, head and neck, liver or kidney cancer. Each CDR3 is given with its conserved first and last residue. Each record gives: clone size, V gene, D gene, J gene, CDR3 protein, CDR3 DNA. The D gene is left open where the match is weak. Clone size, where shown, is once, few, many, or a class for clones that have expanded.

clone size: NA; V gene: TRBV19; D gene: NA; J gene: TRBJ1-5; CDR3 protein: CASSSRGNQPQHF; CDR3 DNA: TGTGCCAGTAGTTCCAGGGGTAATCAGCCCCAGCATTTT
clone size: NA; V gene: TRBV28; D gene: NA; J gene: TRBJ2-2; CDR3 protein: CASRKTGELFF; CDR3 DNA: TGTGCCAGCAGAAAGACCGGGGAGCTGTTTTTT
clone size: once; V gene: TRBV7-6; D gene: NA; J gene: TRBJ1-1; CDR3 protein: CASSLSPGRTIRNTEAFF; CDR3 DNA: TGTGCCAGCAGCTTGTCTCCGGGACGGACCATTAGGAACACTGAAGCTTTCTTT
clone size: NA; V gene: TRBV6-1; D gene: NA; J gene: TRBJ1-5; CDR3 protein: CASSVHYGGNQPQHF; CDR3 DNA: TGTGCCAGCAGTGTCCATTATGGTGGCAATCAGCCCCAGCATTTT
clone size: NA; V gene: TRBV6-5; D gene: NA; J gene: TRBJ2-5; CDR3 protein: CASSPSLTQETQYF; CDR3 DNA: TGTGCCAGCAGTCCCTCACTGACCCAAGAGACCCAGTACTTC
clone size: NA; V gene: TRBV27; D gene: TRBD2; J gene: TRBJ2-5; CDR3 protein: CATHRLAGAEETQYF; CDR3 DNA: TGTGCCACTCACAGGCTAGCGGGGGCCGAAGAGACCCAGTACTTC
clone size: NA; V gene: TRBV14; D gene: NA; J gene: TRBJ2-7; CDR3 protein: CASSLRYEQYF; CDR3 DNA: TGTGCCAGCAGCCTCCGATACGAGCAGTACTTC
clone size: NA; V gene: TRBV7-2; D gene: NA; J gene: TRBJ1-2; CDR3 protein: CASSPGDYGYTF; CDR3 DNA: TGTGCCAGCAGTCCCGGGGACTATGGCTACACCTTC
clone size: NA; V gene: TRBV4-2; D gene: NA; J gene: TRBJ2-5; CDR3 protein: CASSQATEQETQYF; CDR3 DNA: TGTGCCAGCAGCCAAGCCACAGAACAAGAGACCCAGTACTTC
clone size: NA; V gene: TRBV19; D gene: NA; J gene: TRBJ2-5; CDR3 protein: CASSIDQETQYF; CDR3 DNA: TGTGCCAGTAGTATAGATCAAGAGACCCAGTACTTC
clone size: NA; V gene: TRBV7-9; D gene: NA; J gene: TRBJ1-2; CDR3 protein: CASSVRGGYGYTF; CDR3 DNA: TGTGCCAGCAGCGTCAGGGGTGGCTATGGCTACACCTTC
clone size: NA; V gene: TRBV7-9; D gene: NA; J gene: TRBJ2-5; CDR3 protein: CASSLGYRLQETQYF; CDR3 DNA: TGTGCCAGCAGCTTAGGTTACAGACTCCAAGAGACCCAGTACTTC
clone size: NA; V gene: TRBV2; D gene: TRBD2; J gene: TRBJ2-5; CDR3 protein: CASSHHRWAGEQETQYF; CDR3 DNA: TGTGCCAGCAGCCACCACCGGTGGGCGGGGGAACAAGAGACCCAGTACTTC
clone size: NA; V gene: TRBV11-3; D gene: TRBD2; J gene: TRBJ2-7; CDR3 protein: CASSLSGASSYEQYF; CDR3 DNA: TGTGCCAGCAGCTTAAGCGGGGCCAGCTCCTACGAGCAGTACTTC
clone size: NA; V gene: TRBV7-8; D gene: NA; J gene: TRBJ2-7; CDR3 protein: CASSLRASYEQYF; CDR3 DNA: TGTGCCAGCAGCTTGAGGGCTTCCTACGAGCAGTACTTC
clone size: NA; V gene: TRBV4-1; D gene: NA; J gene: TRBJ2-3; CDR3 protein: CASSQLPPAVRTNTDTQYF; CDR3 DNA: TGCGCCAGCAGCCAACTACCCCCGGCAGTTCGGACTAACACAGATACGCAGTATTTT
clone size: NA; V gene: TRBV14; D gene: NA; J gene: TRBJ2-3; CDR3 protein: CASSSKRIRTDTQYF; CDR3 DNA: TGTGCCAGCAGCTCCAAGAGAATCCGCACAGATACGCAGTATTTT
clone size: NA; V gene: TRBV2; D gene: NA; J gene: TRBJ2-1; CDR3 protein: CASMDSSYNEQFF; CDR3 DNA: TGTGCCAGCATGGACTCCTCGTACAATGAGCAGTTCTTC
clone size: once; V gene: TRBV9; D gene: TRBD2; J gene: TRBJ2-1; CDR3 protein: CASSVGLADQDEQFF; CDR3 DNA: TGTGCCAGCAGCGTAGGGCTAGCGGATCAGGACGAGCAGTTCTTC
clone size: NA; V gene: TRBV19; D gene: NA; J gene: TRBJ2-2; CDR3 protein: CASNPQGGLAGELFF; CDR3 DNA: TGTGCCAGTAATCCCCAGGGCGGGCTAGCCGGGGAGCTGTTTTTT
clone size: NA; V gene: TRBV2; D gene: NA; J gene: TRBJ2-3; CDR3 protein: CASSDRGLSTDTQYF; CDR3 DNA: TGTGCCAGCAGTGACCGTGGTCTTTCCACAGATACGCAGTATTTT
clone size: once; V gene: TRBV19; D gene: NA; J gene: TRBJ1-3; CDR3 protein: CASTAFSGNTIYF; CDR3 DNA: TGTGCCAGTACGGCTTTCTCTGGAAACACCATATATTTT
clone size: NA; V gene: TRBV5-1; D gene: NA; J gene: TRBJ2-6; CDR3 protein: CASSLQGTNVLTF; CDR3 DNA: TGCGCCAGCAGCTTGCAGGGGACCAACGTCCTGACTTTC
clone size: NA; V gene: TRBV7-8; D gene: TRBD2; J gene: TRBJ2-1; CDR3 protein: CASSFIRDYSNEQFF; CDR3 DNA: TGTGCCAGCAGCTTCATCCGGGACTACTCCAATGAGCAGTTCTTC
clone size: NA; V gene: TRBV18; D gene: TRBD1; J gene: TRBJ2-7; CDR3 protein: CASSLFVTGAYEQYF; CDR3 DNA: TGTGCCAGCTCACTTTTTGTGACAGGGGCCTACGAGCAGTACTTC
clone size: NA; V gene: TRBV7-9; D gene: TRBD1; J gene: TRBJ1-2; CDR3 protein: CASSLGQDYGYTF; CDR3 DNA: TGTGCCAGCAGCTTGGGACAGGACTATGGCTACACCTTC
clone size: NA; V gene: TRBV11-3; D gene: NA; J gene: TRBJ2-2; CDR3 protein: CASSSTPLPGLADHTGELFF; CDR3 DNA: TGTGCCAGCAGCTCTACACCTCTCCCGGGACTCGCCGACCACACCGGGGAGCTGTTTTTT
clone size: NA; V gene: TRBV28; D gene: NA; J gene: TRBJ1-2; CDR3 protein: CASSSGRTGYTF; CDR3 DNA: TGTGCCAGCAGTTCAGGTCGGACTGGCTACACCTTC
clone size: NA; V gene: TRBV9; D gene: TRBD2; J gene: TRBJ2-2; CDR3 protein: CASSGGLAANTGELFF; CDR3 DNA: TGTGCCAGCAGCGGGGGACTAGCGGCTAACACCGGGGAGCTGTTTTTT
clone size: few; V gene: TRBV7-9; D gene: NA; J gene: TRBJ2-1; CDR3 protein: CASSTLTGNEQFF; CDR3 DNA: TGTGCCAGCAGCACCCTGACAGGAAATGAGCAGTTCTTC
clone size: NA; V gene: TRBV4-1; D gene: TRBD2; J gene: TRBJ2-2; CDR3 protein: CASSQDPGLAGTGELFF; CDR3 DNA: TGCGCCAGCAGCCAAGATCCTGGACTAGCGGGAACCGGGGAGCTGTTTTTT
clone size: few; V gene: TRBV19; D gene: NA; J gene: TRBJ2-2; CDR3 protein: CASSPRGLANTGELFF; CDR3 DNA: TGTGCCAGTAGTCCCCGGGGGCTAGCGAACACCGGGGAGCTGTTTTTT
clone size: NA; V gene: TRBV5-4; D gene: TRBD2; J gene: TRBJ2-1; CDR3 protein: CASSLRGLGPGEQFF; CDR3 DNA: TGTGCCAGCAGCTTGCGGGGACTAGGTCCCGGTGAGCAGTTCTTC